These 23 T cell receptor beta chains were all obtained from the same sample, sequenced in a study of tumor and adjacent non-tumor tissue in lung cancer. RNA was extracted from bulk tissue without any cell sorting. A modified ARM-PCR protocol with three rounds of nested PCR amplified TCRbeta. TCRdb redid the calling of the multiplex PCR reads with MiXCR, one entry per CDR3 protein. The profile shows about 200,000 distinct CDR3 sequences, about 71% of them singletons. Sequences were obtained from lung tumor tissue. These receptors came from a man between 60 and 75 years old with non-small cell lung cancer.

Notes on this clonotype: One junction end disagrees with the germline gene, perhaps due to a read error. The CDR3 DNA reads TGTGCCAACAGTTACGGTGGGCAGGGGGCTAGCGAGCAGTACTTC. Its translation is CANSYGGQGASEQYF. The chain has TRBV6-6 and TRBJ2-7; 8 nucleotides align to TRBD1. The CDR3 loop spans 15 amino acids. Germline V gene lookup returns CDR1 MNHNY and CDR2 SVGAGI (reference sequence).

The chain combines TRBV6-6 with TRBJ1-5, with 8 bases aligning to TRBD1. Looked up from germline, CDR1 is MNHNY and CDR2 is SVGAGI (reference sequence). This CDR3 contains 17 residues. V lost 4 bases and J lost 3; bases outside the gene matches: 11. In DNA form, the CDR3 reads TGTGCCAGCAGTTTTCCCACAGGACAGGGAAACAATCAGCCCCAGCATTTT. Protein sequence: CASSFPTGQGNNQPQHF.

In regard to this clonotype: A read error is possible here, since a much larger clone lies one base away. The limits of the CDR3 on the DNA are not certain, so only TCRdb's listed CDR3 is given. This chain joins TRBV6-5 and TRBJ1-1. 12 amino acids form the CDR3, both terminal residues included. The germline gives CDR1 MNHEY, CDR2 SVGAGI. CDR3 region: CVSSSSTVPAFF.

This clonotype was observed many times. The DNA for the CDR3 is TGCAGTGCTAGTGATAGCACTTCGAGATATAGCTCCTACAATGAGCAGTTCTTC. It is translated as CSASDSTSRYSSYNEQFF. The V call is TRBV20-1, the J call TRBJ2-1; D remains unclear. In germline, CDR1 is DFQATT, CDR2 SNEGSKA (reference sequence). The CDR3 is made up of 18 amino acids. The V gene lost 3 bases and the J gene lost 0 bases, with 21 bases spanning the gap.

On this clonotype: A much larger clone lies a single base off, so this may be a read error. The rearrangement joins TRBV12-3 or TRBV12-4 to TRBJ2-7, with 8 nucleotides matching TRBD1. The length of the CDR3 is 14 residues. The CDR3 nucleotides read TGTGTCAGTCGGGGGACAGGAGGGCCGGACGAGCAGTACTTC. It yields the protein CVSRGTGGPDEQYF.

The genes are TRBV20-1 and TRBJ2-2; D uncertain. CDR1 is DFQATT and CDR2 is SNEGSKA in the germline V gene (reference sequence). The CDR3 has 14 amino acids. Trimming removed 6 bases from V and 3 bases from J, with 14 bases in between. This CDR3 is CSATSQQYTGELFF. The CDR3 bases are TGCAGTGCCACGTCCCAGCAGTACACCGGGGAGCTGTTTTTT.

Worth noting for this clonotype: The conserved closing phenylalanine or tryptophan is absent in this CDR3, likely reflecting a read error. The chain has TRBV11-3 and TRBJ2-7, with 8 bases matching TRBD2. The CDR3 loop spans 17 amino acids. CDR1 and CDR2 (germline): SGHNT, YENEEA. CDR3 sequence: CTSSLDTAGGRLYEQYS. DNA of the CDR3: TGTACCAGCAGCTTAGATACCGCGGGGGGCCGTCTCTACGAGCAGTACTCC.

The V call is TRBV7-9, the J call TRBJ1-1, with D uncertain. With 1 base removed from V and 8 bases from J, the gap between germline ends came to 11 bases. The CDR3 has 13 residues. CDR1 SEHNR and CDR2 FQNEAQ come from the germline V gene (reference sequence). CDR3: CASSLDRGQEAFF. Here the CDR3 DNA reads TGTGCCAGCAGCTTAGATCGGGGTCAGGAAGCTTTCTTT.

Points on this clonotype: Given a much more abundant clone one base away, this may be a read error. The chain links TRBV6-5 to TRBJ2-5; 9 bases fit TRBD2. Germline-derived CDR1 and CDR2 are MNHEY and SVGAGI. V was clipped by 7 bases and J by 0 bases; unmatched bases: 6. The CDR3 runs to 15 residues. The CDR3 reads CASTRGLAYQETQYF. CDR3 DNA: TGTGCCAGCACTCGCGGACTAGCGTACCAAGAGACCCAGTACTTC.

V is TRBV20-1 and J is TRBJ1-1, with D unclear. V lost 6 bases, J lost 5 bases, and 16 bases lay in between. The CDR3 sequence is 13 residues long. Germline V gives CDR1 DFQATT, CDR2 SNEGSKA (reference sequence). The CDR3 sequence: CSAEAISTTEAFF. The CDR3 region has the DNA TGCAGTGCCGAAGCCATTTCGACAACTGAAGCTTTCTTT.

As regards this clonotype: At one end the junction does not follow the germline gene, possibly because of a read error. The chain uses TRBV5-5 and TRBJ2-7; D is uncertain. CDR1 and CDR2 from the germline V gene are SGHKS and YYEKEE (reference sequence). This CDR3 contains 13 residues. DNA of the CDR3: TGTGTCAGCAGCTTGTGGCAGTGTTACGAGCAGTACTTC. It codes for CVSSLWQCYEQYF.

On this clonotype itself: This is likely a read error, given that the CDR3 carries no conserved phenylalanine or tryptophan at its end. V gene TRBV20-1 combines with J gene TRBJ2-7, with D perhaps TRBD1 (6 bases). This CDR3 comprises 13 residues. Germline V gene lookup returns CDR1 DFQATT and CDR2 SNEGSKA (reference sequence). With 2 bases removed from V and 0 bases from J, the gap between germline ends came to 8 bases. The CDR3 coding sequence is TGCAGTGCTAGATGGGGACACTCCTACGAGCAGTACTTA. Translating gives CSARWGHSYEQYL.

The chain uses TRBV30 and TRBJ1-2, with D tentatively TRBD1 (5 bases). Germline CDR1 GTSNPN, CDR2 SVGIG (reference sequence). The V end lost 1 base, the J end lost 7 bases, and 7 bases lay between the germline ends. This CDR3 region has 11 residues. The CDR3 sequence: CAWSAGIGYTF. In nucleotides, the CDR3 is TGTGCCTGGAGTGCAGGGATTGGCTACACCTTC.

The chain couples TRBV10-3 to TRBJ2-3, with 13 bases identical to TRBD2. From germline, CDR1 is ENHRY and CDR2 SYGVKD. V gave up 7 bases and J gave up 5 bases; unmatched junction bases: 6. The CDR3 length is 15 residues. CDR3 coding DNA: TGTGCCATCACATCCACTAGCGGGAGGGGAGATACGCAGTATTTT. It codes for CAITSTSGRGDTQYF.

A note on this clonotype: A much larger clone lies one base from this, so it may be a read error. Here the CDR3 DNA reads TGCAGTGATAGAGGAGGAGGGACAGGGAGTGAAGCTTTCTTT. This gives the protein CSDRGGGTGSEAFF. This rearrangement joins TRBV20-1 to TRBJ1-1; the match to TRBD1 covers 9 bases. Germline V CDR1 and CDR2: DFQATT, SNEGSKA (reference sequence). The length of the CDR3 is 14 residues.

Remarks on this clonotype: This CDR3 is missing its conserved last phenylalanine or tryptophan, likely due to a read error. This chain links TRBV20-1 with TRBJ2-7, with D uncertain. This CDR3 is 14 amino acids long. From germline, CDR1 is DFQATT and CDR2 SNEGSKA (reference sequence). Trimming took off 3 bases at V and 2 bases at J, with 14 bases between the two ends. The CDR3 DNA sequence: TGCAGTGCTAGTAAAACAGCCGTCCCCTACGAGCAGTACATC. The encoded protein is CSASKTAVPYEQYI.

As regards this clonotype: Without the conserved terminal phenylalanine or tryptophan, this CDR3 likely stems from a read error. The chain recombines TRBV12-3 or TRBV12-4 with TRBJ2-3; D gene uncertain. The germline V and J ends were trimmed by 8 bases and 0 bases, with 9 bases remaining between them. This CDR3 region has 13 residues. In DNA form, the CDR3 reads TGTGCCAGCGCCTCCGTTAGCACAGATACGCAGTATTAT. Its protein product is CASASVSTDTQYY.

Points on this clonotype: It may be a read error: a sequence one base away is much more abundant. This chain connects TRBV4-1 to TRBJ2-1, with D unclear. Per germline, CDR1 MGHRA and CDR2 YSYEKL. The CDR3 contains 16 residues. V dropped 0 bases and J dropped 9 bases, with 18 bases sitting between them. As DNA, the CDR3 is TGCGCCAGCAGCCAAGAAAGCGCCGGGCCGGTATCTGAGCAGTTCTTC. Its protein is CASSQESAGPVSEQFF.

The chain couples TRBV30 to TRBJ2-3; 7 bases map to TRBD1. This CDR3 is built from 15 residues. The V gene's germline CDR1 is GTSNPN and CDR2 SVGIG (reference sequence). With V trimmed by 0 bases and J by 0 bases, 3 bases remained unmatched. The CDR3 DNA is TGTGCCTGGAGTGTGACAGGGCTTAGCACAGATACGCAGTATTTT. The encoded protein is CAWSVTGLSTDTQYF.

With respect to this clonotype: With a much larger clone just one base away, this may be a read error. The V and J genes are TRBV12-3 or TRBV12-4 and TRBJ1-2; D is possibly TRBD1 (6 bases). There are 11 residues in the CDR3. CDR3 residues: CASSSGVVYSF. In DNA, the CDR3 is TGTGCCAGCAGTTCAGGGGTTGTCTACTCCTTC.

A word on this clonotype: This CDR3 fails to terminate in the conserved phenylalanine or tryptophan, so it likely reflects a read error. The rearrangement links TRBV12-3 or TRBV12-4 to TRBJ2-1; 10 nucleotides line up with TRBD2. The ends lost 4 bases at V and 6 bases at J; junction bases unmatched: 9. The CDR3 spans 16 residues. DNA for the CDR3: TGTGCCAGCAGTTCCCGGGCTAGCGGGAGTTGCAATGAGCAGTTCATC. This gives the protein CASSSRASGSCNEQFI.

This rearrangement joins TRBV6-1 to TRBJ2-7, with 8 bases lining up with TRBD1. Germline lookup yields CDR1 MNHNS and CDR2 SASEGT. The CDR3 totals 12 residues. The V segment lost 2 bases and the J segment 7 bases; nucleotides outside the gene matches: 1. CDR3 protein: CASSENRGEQYF. CDR3 DNA: TGTGCCAGCAGTGAAAACAGGGGGGAGCAGTACTTC.

The J gene is TRBJ2-3, the V gene TRBV4-3; D possibly corresponds to TRBD1 (6 bases). The germline CDR1 and CDR2 sequences are LGHNA and YSLEER. There are 17 residues in the CDR3. The ends were cut back, 5 bases at V and 0 bases at J, with 18 bases in the middle. CDR3 DNA sequence: TGCGCCAGCAGCGACGGAGACAGGACCGATAGCACAGATACGCAGTATTTT. It specifies CASSDGDRTDSTDTQYF.